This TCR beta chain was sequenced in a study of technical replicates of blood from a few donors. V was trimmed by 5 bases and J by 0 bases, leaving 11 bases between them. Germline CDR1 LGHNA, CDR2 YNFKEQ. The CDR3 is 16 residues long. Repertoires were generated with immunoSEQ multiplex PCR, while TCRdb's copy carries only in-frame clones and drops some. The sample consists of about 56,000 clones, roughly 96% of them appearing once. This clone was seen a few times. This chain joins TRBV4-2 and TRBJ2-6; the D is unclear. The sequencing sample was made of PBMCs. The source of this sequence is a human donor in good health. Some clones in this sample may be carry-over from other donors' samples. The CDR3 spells CASSALPSSGANVLTF. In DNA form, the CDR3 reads TGTGCCAGCAGCGCCTTACCGAGCTCTGGGGCCAACGTCCTGACTTTC.